Listed below are T cell receptor beta chains from one sample, sequenced in a study of a mutant IDH1 vaccine in newly diagnosed glioma. The table came from immunoSEQ multiplex PCR; TCRdb's copy has only in-frame clones and leaves some out. The table lists approximately 54,000 clones, 65% to 85% of them singletons, with approximately 19% in the top ten. Specimen: PBMCs, collected from a glioma patient treated with radiotherapy, temozolomide or both. The receptors were sampled from a man aged 18 to 30 with glioma. The CDR3 runs from the conserved cysteine through the conserved F or W. The D gene is left open where the match is weak. Only part of the rows carry a size: once, few, many, or a class if the clone is expanded.

size | J | D | V | CDR3 | DNA
once | TRBJ1-1 | TRBD1 | TRBV6-6 | CASSSGQGVAEAFF | TGTGCCAGCAGTTCAGGACAGGGGGTGGCTGAAGCTTTCTTT
NA | TRBJ1-1 | NA | TRBV5-1 | CASSLLAQWDTEAFF | TGCGCCAGCAGCTTGTTGGCTCAGTGGGACACTGAAGCTTTCTTT
NA | TRBJ2-1 | NA | TRBV6-4 | CASSDVIYNEQFF | TGTGCCAGCAGTGACGTGATCTACAATGAGCAGTTCTTC
NA | TRBJ1-1 | NA | TRBV4-1 | CASSQNDQGVWNTEAFF | TGCGCCAGCAGCCAGAATGACCAGGGCGTGTGGAACACTGAAGCTTTCTTT
few | TRBJ1-1 | NA | TRBV30 | CAWSPPVGNTEAFF | TGTGCCTGGAGCCCTCCGGTGGGGAACACTGAAGCTTTCTTT
NA | TRBJ1-6 | NA | TRBV27 | CASRGDSPLHF | TGTGCCAGCAGGGGGGATTCACCCCTCCACTTT
NA | TRBJ1-2 | NA | TRBV5-1 | CASGQQGNGYTF | TGCGCCAGCGGACAGCAGGGGAATGGCTACACCTTC
NA | TRBJ1-2 | TRBD1 | TRBV10-3 | CAIRIRDRDGYTF | TGTGCCATCCGAATCCGGGACAGGGATGGCTACACCTTC
NA | TRBJ2-5 | TRBD1 | TRBV6-6 | CASSSGQGAWETQYF | TGTGCCAGCAGCTCGGGACAGGGGGCCTGGGAGACCCAGTACTTC
few | TRBJ1-4 | TRBD1 | TRBV5-5 | CASSFGTGKIGNEKLFF | TGTGCCAGCAGCTTTGGGACAGGGAAGATCGGGAATGAAAAACTGTTTTTT
NA | TRBJ2-1 | TRBD2 | TRBV10-3 | CAISAGTSGGYEQFF | TGTGCCATCAGTGCCGGGACTAGCGGGGGGTATGAGCAGTTCTTC
NA | TRBJ1-1 | NA | TRBV2 | CASSERGEPSMNTEAFF | TGTGCCAGCAGTGAGCGGGGAGAGCCTTCAATGAACACTGAAGCTTTCTTT
NA | TRBJ2-2 | NA | TRBV4-3 | CASSQDGVGGELFF | TGCGCCAGCAGCCAAGATGGGGTCGGCGGGGAGCTGTTTTTT
NA | TRBJ1-5 | NA | TRBV9 | CASSAEGGDHQPQHF | TGTGCCAGCAGCGCTGAGGGAGGGGACCATCAGCCCCAGCATTTT
once | TRBJ2-7 | TRBD2 | TRBV4-1 | CASSQAASGRIYEQYF | TGCGCCAGCAGCCAAGCCGCTAGCGGGAGGATCTACGAGCAGTACTTC